A single sample gave rise to the 30 T cell receptor beta chains below, sequenced in a study of shared T cell receptors in the human thymus. Repertoires were generated with immunoSEQ multiplex PCR, while TCRdb's copy carries only in-frame clones and drops some. The repertoire holds 500,000 to 750,000 clones, with around 89% as singletons. Another study also made use of these data, one on human thymus T cells.

The specimen sequenced was thymocytes. These receptors all come from a boy under two years old with a congenital heart defect.

The chain recombines TRBV30 with TRBJ1-5; D is undetermined. Germline V lookup: CDR1 GTSNPN, CDR2 SVGIG (reference sequence). There are 17 residues in the CDR3. The V end was cut by 2 bases, the J end by 0 bases, with 17 bases between. In DNA form, the CDR3 reads TGTGCCTGGAGTTTCCCTCAAGCCGATAATAGCAATCAGCCCCAGCATTTT. This gives the protein CAWSFPQADNSNQPQHF.

This chain links TRBV27 with TRBJ2-5, with 7 bases aligning to TRBD1. This CDR3 spans 16 amino acids. Unmatched junction bases numbered 8, after V lost 4 bases and J lost 0 bases. CDR1 and CDR2 (germline): MNHEY, SMNVEV (reference sequence). The CDR3 nucleotides are TGTGCCAGCAGTTCCCCCTCCGGGACAGACCAAGAGACCCAGTACTTC. Translated, it gives CASSSPSGTDQETQYF.

V is TRBV15 and J is TRBJ2-1, with 13 bases matching TRBD2. CDR3 length: 23 residues. Unmatched junction bases numbered 21, after V lost 4 bases and J lost 0 bases. Germline lookup yields CDR1 LNHNV and CDR2 YYDKDF (reference sequence). In nucleotides, the CDR3 is TGTGCCACCAGCAACTCAGGGGCCACCCTAACGGGACTAGCGGGACCCTCCTACAATGAGCAGTTCTTC. Protein sequence: CATSNSGATLTGLAGPSYNEQFF.

The rearrangement uses TRBV28 and TRBJ2-3; 12 bases agree with TRBD2. This CDR3 region has 15 residues. Germline values: CDR1 MDHEN, CDR2 SYDVKM. The J segment lost 3 bases and the V segment lost 5 bases, leaving 3 bases of the junction unmatched. Here the CDR3 reads CASSPSGGGTDTQYF. The CDR3 DNA reads TGTGCCAGCAGTCCTAGCGGGGGGGGGACAGATACGCAGTATTTT.

V is TRBV7-6 and J is TRBJ1-5, with D perhaps TRBD1 (5 bases). With 6 bases removed from V and 0 bases from J, the gap between germline ends came to 12 bases. The CDR3 totals 15 residues. Germline loops: CDR1 SGHVS, CDR2 FNYEAQ. DNA for the CDR3: TGTGCCAGCAGAGGGACTAAGATTAGCAATCAGCCCCAGCATTTT. It specifies CASRGTKISNQPQHF.

V usage is TRBV5-1 and J usage is TRBJ2-7; 7 bases align to TRBD1. The J segment lost 4 bases and the V segment lost 4 bases, leaving 29 bases of the junction unmatched. The CDR3 runs to 21 residues. CDR1 is SGHRS and CDR2 is YFSETQ in the germline V gene. CDR3 protein: CASSPRTYDRVGVGKGYEQYF. The DNA for the CDR3 is TGCGCCAGCAGCCCGAGGACCTACGACAGGGTTGGGGTGGGAAAAGGGTACGAGCAGTACTTC.

V and J are TRBV28 and TRBJ2-7; possible D gene TRBD1, 5 bases. V gave up 3 bases and J gave up 7 bases, with 13 bases separating them. The CDR3 is 13 amino acids. CDR1 is MDHEN, CDR2 SYDVKM, per germline. The DNA of the CDR3 is TGTGCCAGCAGTTTTCGCAGGGTATCGGAGCAGTACTTC. Residues: CASSFRRVSEQYF.

The rearrangement links TRBV29-1 to TRBJ2-5, with 7 bases aligning to TRBD1. The CDR3 spans 14 residues. The junction had 11 bases not matched to a gene; V was cut back by 6 bases and J by 4 bases. Looked up from germline, CDR1 is SQVTM and CDR2 is ANQGSEA. The CDR3 DNA sequence: TGCAGCGTCTCCCCCGGGACAGCCACAGAGACCCAGTACTTC. As protein: CSVSPGTATETQYF.

In its sample, this clone was seen once. The rearrangement uses TRBV9 and TRBJ2-7, with 9 bases lining up with TRBD1. Germline V gene data show CDR1 as SGDLS and CDR2 as YYNGEE. The CDR3 sequence is 14 residues long. Trimming cost V 3 bases and J 5 bases; bases outside gene matches: 6. The CDR3 region is CASSGGTGSHEQYF. The CDR3 DNA sequence: TGTGCCAGCAGCGGCGGGACAGGGAGCCACGAGCAGTACTTC.

The V gene is TRBV2, the J gene TRBJ2-1; 7 positions agree with TRBD2. The trim removed 4 bases at V and 0 bases at J, leaving 9 bases unmatched. CDR3 length: 17 amino acids. The germline gives CDR1 SNHLY, CDR2 FYNNEI. The CDR3 DNA follows: TGTGCCAGCAGTGTGGAACTAGCGTTAAGCTCCTACAATGAGCAGTTCTTC. Translating it yields CASSVELALSSYNEQFF.

The chain links TRBV10-2 to TRBJ1-2; maybe TRBD1 (5 bases). V was cut by 7 bases and J by 0 bases, with 15 bases left in between. There are 15 residues in the CDR3. Germline V gene sequence: CDR1 WSHSY, CDR2 SAAADI. CDR3 region: CASKPLDTTNYGYTF. The CDR3 DNA reads as TGCGCCAGCAAACCCTTGGACACCACTAACTATGGCTACACCTTC.

This sequence joins TRBV9 and TRBJ2-5; D possibly corresponds to TRBD2 (7 bases). The CDR3 runs to 16 residues. Trimming pared 3 bases from V and 5 bases from J, leaving 20 bases between. From germline, CDR1 is SGDLS and CDR2 YYNGEE. The CDR3: CASSEGGGSMGETQYF. CDR3 sequence (DNA): TGTGCCAGCAGCGAGGGAGGGGGAAGCATGGGGGAGACCCAGTACTTC.

This rearrangement joins TRBV25-1 to TRBJ2-2; 9 bases are shared with TRBD2. The CDR3 totals 16 residues. J lost 3 bases, V lost 3 bases, and 5 bases had no gene match. Germline assignment: CDR1 MGHDK and CDR2 SYGVNS. Written as DNA, the CDR3 is TGTGCCAGCAGTGAGGCGGGAGGGAAGGACACCGGGGAGCTGTTTTTT. Its translation is CASSEAGGKDTGELFF.

The chain links TRBV29-1 to TRBJ2-7; D is ambiguous. Germline-derived CDR1 and CDR2 are SQVTM and ANQGSEA. The CDR3 covers 13 residues. The V end lost 0 bases, the J end lost 3 bases, and 9 bases lay between the germline ends. The chain's CDR3 is CSVEDDESYEQYF. The CDR3 nucleotides are TGCAGCGTTGAAGATGATGAGAGCTACGAGCAGTACTTC.

This chain connects TRBV7-9 to TRBJ1-1, with D possibly being TRBD1 (5 bases). The CDR3 has 13 amino acids. The germline CDR1 and CDR2 sequences are SEHNR and FQNEAQ (reference sequence). The V gene lost 1 base and the J gene lost 5 bases, with 8 bases spanning the gap. CDR3 sequence (DNA): TGTGCCAGCAGCTTAGTTCGGGGGACTGAAGCTTTCTTT. It encodes CASSLVRGTEAFF. Full variable domain (remainder filled in from reference TRBV7-9 and TRBJ1-1): DTGVSQNPRHKITKRGQNVTFRCDPISEHNRLYWYRQTLGQGPEFLTYFQNEAQLEKSRLLSDRFSAERPKGSFSTLEIQRTEQGDSAMYLCASSLVRGTEAFFGQGTRLTVV.

The rearrangement links TRBV29-1 to TRBJ2-3; 7 nucleotides agree with TRBD2. With V trimmed by 3 bases and J by 3 bases, 6 bases remained unmatched. Germline loops: CDR1 SQVTM, CDR2 ANQGSEA. The CDR3 has 14 residues. CDR3 amino acids: CSVDRDYGTDTQYF. The DNA of the CDR3 is TGCAGCGTTGACCGGGACTACGGGACAGATACGCAGTATTTT.

This chain connects TRBV6-6 to TRBJ2-7; unclear D gene. Per germline, CDR1 MNHNY and CDR2 SVGAGI (reference sequence). The V gene lost 2 bases and the J gene lost 3 bases, with 11 bases spanning the gap. The CDR3 length is 14 residues. CDR3 in amino acids: CASSYPLIYYEQYF. The CDR3 region has the DNA TGTGCCAGCAGTTACCCCCTTATCTACTACGAGCAGTACTTC.

In its sample, this clone was seen once. The chain employs TRBV5-1 and TRBJ1-4; 9 bases match TRBD1. The CDR3 loop spans 17 amino acids. CDR1 is SGHRS, CDR2 YFSETQ, per germline. Losses at the gene ends were 0 bases for V and 10 bases for J; bases not matched to a gene: 13. The CDR3 nucleotides read TGCGCCAGCAGCTTGGCTTACGGGAACAGGGGGCGCGGAAAACTGTTTTTT. It is translated as CASSLAYGNRGRGKLFF.

The genes are TRBV28 and TRBJ1-1; 7 bases fit TRBD1. This CDR3 comprises 11 residues. J gave up 11 bases and V 7 bases, and 7 bases lay outside the gene matches. Per germline, CDR1 MDHEN and CDR2 SYDVKM. In DNA, the CDR3 is TGTGCCAGCAAACCAGGGGGAGGCGCTTTCTTT. Its translation is CASKPGGGAFF.

In DNA, the CDR3 is TGTGCCAGCTCACCACCGGGACGGGAGAATGGAACTGAAGCTTTCTTT. It yields the protein CASSPPGRENGTEAFF. The J gene is TRBJ1-1, the V gene TRBV18; possible D gene TRBD1, 5 bases. CDR3 length: 16 amino acids. V was pared by 0 bases and J by 5 bases, with 16 bases between. In germline, CDR1 is KGHSH, CDR2 LQKENI.

This chain uses TRBV6-1 with TRBJ2-3; 8 nucleotides line up with TRBD2. V lost 4 bases, J lost 5 bases, and 8 bases stayed unmatched. The CDR3 spans 15 residues. Looked up from germline, CDR1 is MNHNS and CDR2 is SASEGT. CDR3 protein: CASSVAGGPRDTQYF. The CDR3 DNA sequence: TGTGCCAGCAGTGTGGCGGGAGGCCCCCGAGATACGCAGTATTTT.

The chain is built from TRBV27 and TRBJ1-2; 12 positions match TRBD1. The CDR3 has 19 amino acids. Germline assignment: CDR1 MNHEY and CDR2 SMNVEV (reference sequence). The V and J ends lost 3 bases and 4 bases, in that order; junction bases with no gene match: 15. This CDR3 is CASSFLSRDRGRLLYGYTF. CDR3 nucleotides: TGTGCCAGCAGTTTCCTATCTCGGGACAGGGGGCGTCTTCTCTATGGCTACACCTTC.

The J gene is TRBJ2-7, the V gene TRBV5-4, with 11 bases fitting TRBD2. Germline V gene sequence: CDR1 SGHNT, CDR2 YYREEE (reference sequence). The CDR3 length is 13 residues. V shed 3 bases, J shed 7 bases, and the junction held 3 bases outside the gene matches. The CDR3 protein is CASSSGLAEEQYF. In DNA, the CDR3 is TGTGCCAGCAGCTCGGGACTAGCGGAGGAGCAGTACTTC.

V and J are TRBV4-3 and TRBJ2-4, with D hard to call. Germline V gene lookup returns CDR1 LGHNA and CDR2 YSLEER. The CDR3 covers 19 residues. Trimming took off 0 bases at V and 1 base at J, with 19 bases between the two ends. The CDR3 bases are TGCGCCAGCAGCCAAGATCGCCAAACGGTGGGCTCGGCCAAAAACATTCAGTACTTC. Amino acid sequence: CASSQDRQTVGSAKNIQYF.

V usage is TRBV5-1 and J usage is TRBJ2-3; D is possibly TRBD1 (6 bases). The CDR3 consists of 19 residues. Germline CDR1 SGHRS, CDR2 YFSETQ. Trimming took 2 bases from V and 4 from J, leaving 26 bases between them. CDR3 sequence reads: CASSFPGDGLPSRSDTQYF. The DNA for the CDR3 is TGCGCCAGCAGCTTTCCAGGGGACGGCTTACCTAGTAGGTCAGATACGCAGTATTTT.

This clone was found a few times. This chain links TRBV15 with TRBJ2-7, with 8 bases matching TRBD1. The junction had 16 bases not matched to a gene; V was cut back by 1 base and J by 2 bases. This CDR3 contains 19 residues. CDR1 and CDR2 from the germline V gene are LNHNV and YYDKDF (reference sequence). The CDR3 is CATSRARTTGAKGPYEQYF. CDR3 in DNA: TGTGCCACCAGCAGAGCTCGGACGACAGGGGCAAAGGGCCCCTACGAGCAGTACTTC.

The rearrangement uses TRBV5-1 and TRBJ2-7; TRBD1 agrees at 11 bases. Germline V lookup: CDR1 SGHRS, CDR2 YFSETQ. This CDR3 region has 15 residues. V dropped 1 base and J dropped 3; count of bases not matched to a gene: 3. This chain's CDR3 is CASSLRTGGGYEQYF. The CDR3 DNA is TGCGCCAGCAGCTTGCGGACAGGGGGCGGCTACGAGCAGTACTTC. The full variable domain, rest sourced from reference TRBV5-1 and TRBJ2-7, is KAGVTQTPRYLIKTRGQQVTLSCSPISGHRSVSWYQQTPGQGLQFLFEYFSETQRNKGNFPGRFSGRQFSNSRSEMNVSTLELGDSALYLCASSLRTGGGYEQYFGPGTRLTVT.

The chain carries TRBV30 and TRBJ2-5; a weak D match, TRBD1 (6 bases). V lost 3 bases and J 5 bases, leaving 19 bases between the germline ends. CDR1 and CDR2 from the germline V gene are GTSNPN and SVGIG (reference sequence). CDR3 length: 15 residues. CDR3 in amino acids: CAWRMMDSKYETQYF. The CDR3 DNA follows: TGTGCCTGGAGGATGATGGACAGCAAGTATGAGACCCAGTACTTC.

The chain has TRBV14 and TRBJ2-1, with 7 bases that match TRBD1. The CDR3 sequence is 12 residues long. Per the germline V gene, CDR1 is SGHDN and CDR2 is FVKESK. The V gene end was trimmed by 8 bases and the J gene end by 10 bases; junction bases not matched to a gene: 8. The CDR3 coding sequence is TGTGCCAGCGGCGGACAGGCGGGCGAGCAGTTCTTC. This sequence encodes CASGGQAGEQFF.

The V and J genes are TRBV10-2 and TRBJ2-7; 7 nucleotides match TRBD2. V lost 4 bases and J lost 3; bases outside the gene matches: 3. Germline V gene lookup returns CDR1 WSHSY and CDR2 SAAADI. This CDR3 region has 13 residues. In DNA form, the CDR3 reads TGCGCCAGCAGTGGGGGGGGGTTCTACGAGCAGTACTTC. Its translation is CASSGGGFYEQYF.